A selection of T cell receptor beta chains follows, all from one sample in a study of blood T cell repertoires in COVID-19. The data were produced by immunoSEQ multiplex PCR, yet TCRdb's version contains in-frame clones alone and is incomplete. The sample comprises approximately 280,000 clones, 85% of which are singletons, and roughly 2.7% rests with the top ten. The specimen was PBMCs or T cells enriched from blood (not recorded which). Receptors originate from a woman between 45 and 65 years old who had recovered from COVID-19. Each CDR3 is given with its conserved first and last residue. Fields, in order: clone size, D gene, V gene, J gene, CDR3 DNA, CDR3 protein. D genes are given only for firm matches. Rows may omit the clone size; those that give it use once, few, many or a size class.

clone_size: -; d_call: -; v_call: TRBV7-2; j_call: TRBJ1-5; cdr3_nt: TGTGCCAGCAGCTTAACGCAGGGCGGAGAGCCCCAGCATTTT; cdr3_aa: CASSLTQGGEPQHF
clone_size: few; d_call: TRBD2; v_call: TRBV4-2; j_call: TRBJ2-1; cdr3_nt: TGTGCCAGCAGCCAAGCCACTAGCGGGAGGCCCATACCCTCCTACAATGAGCAGTTCTTC; cdr3_aa: CASSQATSGRPIPSYNEQFF
clone_size: -; d_call: TRBD1; v_call: TRBV6-5; j_call: TRBJ2-1; cdr3_nt: TGTGCCAGCAGTCGGACAGGGGGCTTTGAGCAGTTCTTC; cdr3_aa: CASSRTGGFEQFF
clone_size: -; d_call: -; v_call: TRBV5-6; j_call: TRBJ2-3; cdr3_nt: TGTGCCAGCAGCTTGGCGGGTTCCGATACGCAGTATTTT; cdr3_aa: CASSLAGSDTQYF
clone_size: -; d_call: TRBD1; v_call: TRBV18; j_call: TRBJ2-2; cdr3_nt: TGTGCCAGCTCACGGGACAGGGGCCCCGTCGCGGAGCTGTTTTTT; cdr3_aa: CASSRDRGPVAELFF
clone_size: -; d_call: TRBD2; v_call: TRBV29-1; j_call: TRBJ2-1; cdr3_nt: TGCAGCGTTGGTGAGCGGGGGGGCCTCGATGAGCAGTTCTTC; cdr3_aa: CSVGERGGLDEQFF
clone_size: -; d_call: -; v_call: TRBV19; j_call: TRBJ2-3; cdr3_nt: TGTGCCAGTAGTCTACACACAGGGTGGGGCCCAGATACGCAGTATTTT; cdr3_aa: CASSLHTGWGPDTQYF
clone_size: -; d_call: TRBD1; v_call: TRBV19; j_call: TRBJ1-2; cdr3_nt: TGTGCCAGTAGTATAGATCGGGACAGGTCCTATGGCTACACCTTC; cdr3_aa: CASSIDRDRSYGYTF
clone_size: -; d_call: -; v_call: TRBV30; j_call: TRBJ2-5; cdr3_nt: TGTGCCTGGAGTGTAGGGGCAGGCGGTTGGGAGACCCAGTACTTC; cdr3_aa: CAWSVGAGGWETQYF
clone_size: -; d_call: -; v_call: TRBV18; j_call: TRBJ1-4; cdr3_nt: TGTGCCAGCTCACCACGAGGGAGCACTAATGAAAAACTGTTTTTT; cdr3_aa: CASSPRGSTNEKLFF
clone_size: -; d_call: TRBD1; v_call: TRBV9; j_call: TRBJ1-2; cdr3_nt: TGTGCCAGCAGCGTGGGTCCCCCGGGACAGAGCTATGGCTACACCTTC; cdr3_aa: CASSVGPPGQSYGYTF
clone_size: -; d_call: -; v_call: TRBV4-2; j_call: TRBJ2-4; cdr3_nt: TGTGCCAGCAGCCAAGCGAGTTCCCGAAAAAACATTCAGTACTTC; cdr3_aa: CASSQASSRKNIQYF
clone_size: once; d_call: -; v_call: TRBV9; j_call: TRBJ1-4; cdr3_nt: TGTGCCAGCAGCCCGAGAGGATCCGGGTTCGGTGAAAAACTGTTTTTT; cdr3_aa: CASSPRGSGFGEKLFF
clone_size: few; d_call: -; v_call: TRBV30; j_call: TRBJ2-7; cdr3_nt: TGTGCCTGGACTACGGGACACCAACCATACGAGCAGTACTTC; cdr3_aa: CAWTTGHQPYEQYF
clone_size: -; d_call: -; v_call: TRBV18; j_call: TRBJ2-4; cdr3_nt: TGTGCCAGCTCCGCGGGGACGCCCCGTGGAGAAAACATTCAGTACTTC; cdr3_aa: CASSAGTPRGENIQYF
clone_size: -; d_call: TRBD2; v_call: TRBV7-6; j_call: TRBJ2-7; cdr3_nt: TGTGCCAGCAGCTTAGCTGGGGGGGTTTACGAGCAGTACTTC; cdr3_aa: CASSLAGGVYEQYF
clone_size: -; d_call: -; v_call: TRBV28; j_call: TRBJ2-7; cdr3_nt: TGTGCCAGCAGTGCGCCGTCGGGTCAGAGCACCTACGAGCAGTACTTC; cdr3_aa: CASSAPSGQSTYEQYF
clone_size: -; d_call: -; v_call: TRBV18; j_call: TRBJ1-5; cdr3_nt: TGTGCCAGCTCACCATCGGGGGGGGCGCTTGGAGGACAGCCCCAGCATTTT; cdr3_aa: CASSPSGGALGGQPQHF
clone_size: -; d_call: -; v_call: TRBV19; j_call: TRBJ1-1; cdr3_nt: TGTGCCACCACAGGGCCTGAAGCTTTCTTT; cdr3_aa: CATTGPEAFF
clone_size: -; d_call: -; v_call: TRBV6-5; j_call: TRBJ1-5; cdr3_nt: TGTGCCAGCAGCGCGGGGCATAGCTTTCAGCCCCAGCATTTT; cdr3_aa: CASSAGHSFQPQHF
clone_size: -; d_call: -; v_call: TRBV7-2; j_call: TRBJ1-2; cdr3_nt: TGTGCCAGCAGCTCCCAGGGAATTGGGCGGGGCTACACCTTC; cdr3_aa: CASSSQGIGRGYTF
clone_size: -; d_call: TRBD1; v_call: TRBV27; j_call: TRBJ1-4; cdr3_nt: TGTGCCACCATGGACAGGGAGCGGGAAAAACTGTTTTTT; cdr3_aa: CATMDREREKLFF
clone_size: -; d_call: -; v_call: TRBV5-8; j_call: TRBJ2-1; cdr3_nt: TGTGCCAGCAGCTTGGACGAGGGTTCCGGGACTCCCTACAATGAGCAGTTCTTC; cdr3_aa: CASSLDEGSGTPYNEQFF
clone_size: -; d_call: -; v_call: TRBV10-3; j_call: TRBJ2-2; cdr3_nt: TGTGCCATCAGTGAGTCACAGGGCCCTCCCGAAGGGGAGCTGTTTTTT; cdr3_aa: CAISESQGPPEGELFF
clone_size: once; d_call: -; v_call: TRBV19; j_call: TRBJ1-2; cdr3_nt: TGTGCCAGTAGTTCCCGGTGGGCCTATGGCTACACCTTC; cdr3_aa: CASSSRWAYGYTF
clone_size: -; d_call: -; v_call: TRBV6-5; j_call: TRBJ2-2; cdr3_nt: TGTGCCAGCAAATATGTTACGGTGAACACCGGGGAGCTGTTTTTT; cdr3_aa: CASKYVTVNTGELFF
clone_size: -; d_call: TRBD1; v_call: TRBV11-2; j_call: TRBJ1-2; cdr3_nt: TGTGCCAGCAGCTCCTACCGGGACAGGGGTTATGGCTACACCTTC; cdr3_aa: CASSSYRDRGYGYTF
clone_size: once; d_call: -; v_call: TRBV28; j_call: TRBJ1-5; cdr3_nt: TGTGCCACCGCAGGGTCTATTCGGAGCAATCAGCCCCAGCATTTT; cdr3_aa: CATAGSIRSNQPQHF
clone_size: -; d_call: TRBD1; v_call: TRBV5-5; j_call: TRBJ2-7; cdr3_nt: TGTGCCAGCAGGTCCCCGGGACAGAAATACGAGCAGTACTTC; cdr3_aa: CASRSPGQKYEQYF
clone_size: once; d_call: -; v_call: TRBV9; j_call: TRBJ2-1; cdr3_nt: TGTGCCAGCAGCGTGAGAATATTGGGGGGGCCCAATGAGCAGTTCTTC; cdr3_aa: CASSVRILGGPNEQFF
clone_size: -; d_call: -; v_call: TRBV6-2/TRBV6-3; j_call: TRBJ1-1; cdr3_nt: TGTGCCAGCAGTTACCTACAGGAGAACACTGAAGCTTTCTTT; cdr3_aa: CASSYLQENTEAFF